The rows below give T cell receptor beta chains drawn from one sample of a study of tumor-infiltrating lymphocytes in oesophageal squamous cell carcinoma. TCRdb analysed the PCR reads with MiXCR anew, one entry per CDR3 protein. The sample records about 19,000 distinct CDR3 sequences, roughly 39% being singletons. The source material was normal esophageal tissue next to the tumor. These receptors were collected from a male donor with esophageal squamous cell carcinoma. The CDR3 runs from the conserved cysteine through the conserved F or W. The D gene is left open where the match is weak. Where a row states a size, it is once, few, many or the class of an expanded clone; other rows omit it.

clone size,J gene,V gene,D gene,CDR3 protein,CDR3 DNA
few,TRBJ2-1,TRBV23-1,.,CASSPLAQGQLAYNEQFF,TGCGCCAGCAGTCCCCTCGCGCAGGGACAATTGGCCTACAATGAGCAGTTCTTC
many,TRBJ2-3,TRBV5-1,TRBD2,CASSLWLNSGMGTDTQYF,TGCGCCAGCAGCTTGTGGTTGAATAGCGGGATGGGCACAGATACGCAGTATTTT
many,TRBJ2-7,TRBV11-2,TRBD2,CASSSRGLLAGLYEQYF,TGTGCCAGCAGCTCCCGGGGATTGCTAGCGGGATTGTACGAGCAGTACTTC
many,TRBJ2-5,TRBV5-6,.,CASSRITQGSETQYF,TGTGCCAGCAGCCGCATAACCCAGGGATCCGAGACCCAGTACTTC
many,TRBJ2-1,TRBV7-7,.,CASSLESGEPYNEQFF,TGTGCTAGCAGCTTAGAATCGGGGGAGCCCTACAATGAGCAGTTCTTC
medium-sized,TRBJ2-7,TRBV7-3,.,CASSRQASKSYEQYF,TGTGCCAGCAGCCGACAGGCCTCAAAATCCTACGAGCAGTACTTC
many,TRBJ2-1,TRBV6-1,TRBD1,CASRMPGTGAEQFF,TGTGCCAGCAGAATGCCCGGGACAGGGGCTGAGCAGTTCTTC
.,TRBJ2-3,TRBV7-6,TRBD2,CASSLRGGRSRDTQYF,TGTGCCAGCAGCTTACGCGGCGGGAGAAGCCGAGATACGCAGTATTTT
.,TRBJ2-1,TRBV5-1,TRBD2,CASSLGTSLYYNEQFF,TGCGCCAGCAGCTTGGGGACTAGCCTCTATTACAATGAGCAGTTCTTC
.,TRBJ2-5,TRBV11-3,.,CASSLVKRCQETQYF,TGTGCCAGCAGCTTAGTTAAGCGTTGTCAAGAGACCCAGTACTTC
medium-sized,TRBJ2-3,TRBV6-1,TRBD1,CASRPGTGGPDTQYF,TGTGCCAGCAGGCCCGGGACAGGGGGTCCAGATACGCAGTATTTT
.,TRBJ2-3,TRBV11-2,.,CASSLPTGSTDTQYF,TGTGCCAGCAGCTTGCCCACAGGGAGCACAGATACGCAGTATTTT
.,TRBJ2-5,TRBV9,TRBD2,CASSPLTGTSGRGETQYF,TGTGCCAGCAGCCCGTTGACAGGGACTAGCGGGAGGGGGGAGACCCAGTACTTC
.,TRBJ1-6,TRBV7-8,.,CASSLGFDSPLHF,TGTGCCAGCAGCTTAGGGTTCGATTCACCCCTCCACTTT
.,TRBJ2-3,TRBV7-9,TRBD2,CASSSELAAQYF,TGTGCCAGCAGCTCCGAACTAGCGGCTCAGTATTTT
many,TRBJ2-3,TRBV5-6,.,CASSNTYTQYF,TGTGCCAGCAGCAATACTTATACGCAGTATTTT
.,TRBJ1-2,TRBV10-3,TRBD1,CAIRFGTGGAQGGGYTF,TGTGCCATCAGGTTTGGGACAGGGGGCGCCCAGGGAGGAGGCTACACCTTC
.,TRBJ2-1,TRBV10-3,.,CAISESHSKGNEQFF,TGTGCCATCAGTGAGTCGCACAGCAAGGGCAATGAGCAGTTCTTC
many,TRBJ2-7,TRBV7-3,TRBD2,CASSSPGGEQYF,TGTGCCAGCAGCTCCCCGGGAGGGGAGCAGTACTTC
many,TRBJ2-1,TRBV5-6,TRBD2,CASSFGLAGSLGRQFF,TGTGCCAGCAGCTTCGGGTTAGCGGGATCCCTCGGTAGGCAGTTCTTC
many,TRBJ2-1,TRBV24-1,.,CATSDPNAREQFF,TGTGCCACCAGTGATCCCAACGCCAGGGAGCAGTTCTTC
many,TRBJ2-7,TRBV6-1,TRBD2,CASSDRGGRVYEQYF,TGTGCCAGCAGTGATCGGGGGGGTCGGGTCTACGAGCAGTACTTC
.,TRBJ2-7,TRBV7-6,TRBD2,CASSSRQGGSGSHEQYF,TGTGCCAGCAGCTCGAGACAAGGGGGTAGCGGGAGCCACGAGCAGTACTTC
many,TRBJ2-3,TRBV28,.,CASSFRLGTDTQYF,TGTGCCAGCAGTTTCCGCCTAGGGACAGATACGCAGTATTTT
.,TRBJ2-1,TRBV7-6,.,CASSDGHNEQFF,TGTGCCAGCAGCGACGGACACAATGAGCAGTTCTTC
.,TRBJ2-1,TRBV5-1,TRBD2,CASSYSLAVYNEQFF,TGCGCCAGCAGCTACTCCCTAGCGGTTTACAATGAGCAGTTCTTC
once,TRBJ2-5,TRBV7-6,.,CASSLSQAQETQYF,TGTGCCAGCAGCTTATCCCAGGCTCAAGAGACCCAGTACTTC
few,TRBJ2-1,TRBV7-6,.,CASTSGSYNEQFF,TGTGCCAGCACGAGCGGGTCCTACAATGAGCAGTTCTTC
many,TRBJ2-5,TRBV28,.,CASSFPGREQYF,TGTGCCAGCAGTTTCCCCGGTAGGGAGCAGTACTTC
.,TRBJ2-3,TRBV7-2,.,CASSFSASLPDTQYF,TGTGCCAGCAGCTTTAGTGCTAGTCTCCCAGATACGCAGTATTTT
.,TRBJ2-2,TRBV6-8,TRBD2,CAGNSGTNTGELFF,TGTGCCGGGAATAGCGGGACGAACACCGGGGAGCTGTTTTTT
few,TRBJ2-1,TRBV7-8,.,CASSLQGGYNEQFF,TGTGCCAGCAGCCTCCAGGGGGGCTACAATGAGCAGTTCTTC
.,TRBJ2-5,TRBV18,.,CASSPSGTQYF,TGTGCCAGCTCACCATCGGGGACCCAGTACTTC
few,TRBJ1-1,TRBV11-3,.,CASSLGDTEAFF,TGTGCCAGCAGCTTAGGTGACACTGAAGCTTTCTTT
.,TRBJ2-3,TRBV9,.,CASSVGTVQGGYDTQYF,TGTGCCAGCAGCGTTGGGACTGTCCAGGGGGGGTACGATACGCAGTATTTT
many,TRBJ1-2,TRBV12-3/TRBV12-4,TRBD1,CASSFLTGTAGYTF,TGTGCCAGCAGTTTTTTGACAGGGACAGCTGGCTACACCTTC
few,TRBJ1-1,TRBV19,TRBD1,CASSKTGGANTEAFF,TGTGCCAGTAGTAAAACAGGGGGCGCAAACACTGAAGCTTTCTTT
.,TRBJ2-3,TRBV12-3/TRBV12-4,TRBD2,CASSMTSGGVKGDTQYF,TGTGCCAGCAGTATGACTAGCGGGGGGGTTAAAGGAGATACGCAGTATTTT
many,TRBJ2-5,TRBV10-3,.,CAISPKGETQYF,TGTGCCATCAGCCCCAAAGGAGAGACCCAGTACTTC
few,TRBJ2-7,TRBV7-2,.,CASSLAGGPHEQYF,TGTGCCAGCAGCTTAGCGGGAGGTCCCCACGAGCAGTACTTC
.,TRBJ2-5,TRBV7-8,.,CASSFSGGETQYF,TGTGCCAGCAGCTTTTCGGGCGGAGAGACCCAGTACTTC
.,TRBJ2-6,TRBV5-6,.,CASSDRSGANVLTF,TGTGCCAGCAGCGACAGATCTGGGGCCAACGTCCTGACTTTC
few,TRBJ2-5,TRBV7-2,.,CASILGGREQYF,TGTGCCAGCATCTTAGGAGGGCGGGAACAGTACTTC
.,TRBJ2-1,TRBV3-1,.,CASSQRDQKMGEQFF,TGTGCCAGCAGCCAACGGGACCAGAAGATGGGTGAGCAGTTCTTC
.,TRBJ1-1,TRBV7-6,.,CASSSVGDTEAFF,TGTGCCAGCAGCTCCGTTGGGGACACTGAAGCTTTCTTT
.,TRBJ2-7,TRBV6-1,TRBD2,CASHLAGNTIKQYF,TGTGCCAGCCATTTAGCGGGGAATACCATTAAGCAGTACTTC
medium-sized,TRBJ2-7,TRBV7-6,.,CASSLYPGAVYEQYF,TGTGCCAGCAGCTTATACCCCGGGGCGGTCTACGAGCAGTACTTC
medium-sized,TRBJ2-5,TRBV6-1,.,CASSGQPVETQYF,TGTGCCAGCAGCGGACAGCCCGTAGAGACCCAGTACTTC
many,TRBJ2-7,TRBV7-3,.,CASSFGFGEQYF,TGTGCCAGCAGCTTTGGTTTTGGTGAGCAGTACTTC
.,TRBJ2-7,TRBV2,TRBD1,CASERDSYYEQYF,TGTGCCAGCGAAAGGGACAGTTACTACGAGCAGTACTTC
few,TRBJ2-3,TRBV7-6,.,CASSFRDPPDTQYF,TGTGCCAGCAGCTTTAGGGACCCTCCAGATACGCAGTATTTT
medium-sized,TRBJ1-1,TRBV5-5,.,CASSLNRGGTEAFF,TGTGCCAGCAGCTTGAATCGAGGGGGCACTGAAGCTTTCTTT
.,TRBJ2-7,TRBV7-3,.,CASSPDFTYEQYF,TGTGCCAGCAGCCCAGATTTTACCTACGAGCAGTACTTC
.,TRBJ1-1,TRBV11-1,.,CASSPSRQRETEAFF,TGTGCCAGCAGCCCAAGTCGACAGCGAGAGACTGAAGCTTTCTTT
.,TRBJ2-6,TRBV7-6,.,CASSIRAWGSGANVLTF,TGTGCCAGCAGCATCCGGGCCTGGGGCTCTGGGGCCAACGTCCTGACTTTC
.,TRBJ2-3,TRBV6-1,.,CASSEGQESTDTQYF,TGTGCCAGCAGTGAAGGACAGGAAAGCACAGATACGCAGTATTTT
.,TRBJ2-7,TRBV11-2,.,CASSLSRDSYEQYF,TGTGCCAGCAGCTTATCCCGGGACTCCTACGAGCAGTACTTC
many,TRBJ2-1,TRBV19,TRBD1,CARGTGMQFF,TGTGCCAGGGGGACAGGGATGCAGTTCTTC
medium-sized,TRBJ2-7,TRBV7-9,.,CASSSYYEQYF,TGTGCCAGCAGCTCGTACTACGAGCAGTACTTC